Presented here are 19 T cell receptor beta chains from one specimen sequenced in a study of cytomegalovirus exposure and HLA in healthy donors (dated by TCRdb to 2015 to 2018). Library creation used the immunoSEQ multiplex PCR assay. A mixture of 60 forward primers for TCR Vbeta segments and 13 reverse primers for TCR Jbeta segments was used in the multiplex PCR. TCRdb took over this immuneACCESS table, retaining in-frame rearrangements with V and J assigned. Such tables are incomplete; in checked studies, under half of the missing clones stem from an unresolved V gene, and the remainder is unexplained. Within this sample are some 150,000 clones, with roughly 63% of them counted one time only. Approximately 6.5% of the sample lies in the top ten. The sample was PBMCs. These receptors were taken from a woman aged 55 to 70 in good health and CMV-seropositive.

The rearrangement uses TRBV15 and TRBJ2-3, with 8 nucleotides matching TRBD2. V lost 0 bases to trimming and J lost 5 bases; unmatched junction nucleotides: 4. This CDR3 region has 15 residues. Per the germline V gene, CDR1 is LNHNV and CDR2 is YYDKDF (reference sequence). Written as DNA, the CDR3 is TGTGCCACCAGCAGAGATGACACTAGCGGAGATACGCAGTATTTT. Its protein is CATSRDDTSGDTQYF.

This clone has a single count. The J gene is TRBJ2-1, the V gene TRBV21-1; no check of the table's D call, TRBD1, against the DNA was made. TRBV21-1 is recorded as a pseudogene. The CDR3 extends over 17 amino acids. In nucleotides, the CDR3 is TGTGCCAACCCGATTATGCGACAGGTCTACTTAGGGAATGAGCAGTTCTTC. It codes for CANPIMRQVYLGNEQFF.

This sequence joins TRBV4-1 and TRBJ1-4, with a possible D match to TRBD1 (5 bases). V was cut by 0 bases and J by 5 bases, with 10 bases left in between. The CDR3 contains 15 residues. The germline V gene has CDR1 MGHRA and CDR2 YSYEKL. The chain's CDR3 is CASSQDGRGNEKLFF. In DNA, the CDR3 is TGCGCCAGCAGCCAAGATGGGAGGGGCAATGAAAAACTGTTTTTT.

V is TRBV7-2 and J is TRBJ1-5; 7 bases map to TRBD1. Germline CDR1 and CDR2: SGHTA and FQGNSA. The CDR3 sequence is 15 residues long. The V gene end was trimmed by 5 bases and the J gene end by 1 base; junction bases not matched to a gene: 5. The CDR3 region has the DNA TGTGCCAGCAGCCCACAGGGGCCCAGCAATCAGCCCCAGCATTTT. Translated, it gives CASSPQGPSNQPQHF.

The J gene is TRBJ1-1, the V gene TRBV27, with 8 bases lining up with TRBD1. Germline V gives CDR1 MNHEY, CDR2 SMNVEV (reference sequence). The CDR3 runs to 14 residues. The J segment lost 5 bases and the V segment lost 5 bases, leaving 7 bases of the junction unmatched. The CDR3 DNA sequence: TGTGCCAGCAGTCCCTGGACAGGGAGGACTGAAGCTTTCTTT. Translation gives CASSPWTGRTEAFF.

This clone was observed once. This chain uses TRBV18 with TRBJ2-5, with 7 bases matching TRBD2. This CDR3 region has 15 residues. J was trimmed by 4 bases and V by 3 bases; bases with no gene match: 8. Germline lookup yields CDR1 KGHSH and CDR2 LQKENI. CDR3 in amino acids: CASSPSAGLRETQYF. The CDR3 nucleotides read TGTGCCAGCTCACCCTCAGCGGGATTAAGAGAGACCCAGTACTTC.

This clone has only one observation. The chain carries TRBV6-1 and TRBJ2-5; TRBD1 might be the D (5 bases). TRBJ2-7 matches the DNA end more closely, so the J call is doubtful. This CDR3 region has 13 residues. CDR1 MNHNS and CDR2 SASEGT come from the germline V gene. The CDR3 loop is CASTQGLTYEQYF. The CDR3 coding sequence is TGTGCCAGTACTCAGGGATTAACCTACGAGCAGTACTTC.

The chain has TRBV6-1 and TRBJ1-4; D is unresolved. Germline values: CDR1 MNHNS, CDR2 SASEGT. V was clipped by 7 bases and J by 4 bases, with 16 bases between them. The CDR3 is 15 amino acids. The CDR3: CASIKSPEFNEKLFF. DNA of the CDR3: TGTGCCAGCATCAAAAGTCCGGAGTTTAATGAAAAACTGTTTTTT.

The chain has TRBV6-5 and TRBJ2-1, with D maybe TRBD2 (6 bases). Germline CDR1 reads MNHEY; CDR2 reads SVGAGI. This CDR3 is 12 amino acids long. Trimming pared 6 bases from V and 10 bases from J, leaving 13 bases between. In DNA, the CDR3 is TGTGCCAGCAGGAGATCCCGGGGGGAGCAGTTCTTC. This sequence encodes CASRRSRGEQFF.

J is TRBJ2-7 and V is TRBV11-2, with TRBD1 identical over 10 bases. The CDR3 loop spans 15 amino acids. V was pared by 1 base and J by 4 bases, with 4 bases of the junction left unmatched. Per germline, CDR1 SGHAT and CDR2 FQNNGV. The chain's CDR3 is CASSLGGQGYYEQYF. The CDR3 DNA is TGTGCCAGCAGCTTAGGGGGACAGGGGTATTACGAGCAGTACTTC.

V usage is TRBV19 and J usage is TRBJ2-1; 8 bases fit TRBD2. Germline CDR1 and CDR2: LNHDA and SQIVND (reference sequence). The ends lost 5 bases at V and 4 bases at J; junction bases unmatched: 10. The CDR3 sequence is 16 residues long. CDR3 in amino acids: CASSSPGTSVYNEQFF. The CDR3 bases are TGTGCCAGTAGTTCACCCGGGACTAGTGTATACAATGAGCAGTTCTTC.

V is TRBV29-1 and J is TRBJ2-7; D is undetermined. This CDR3 spans 12 amino acids. CDR1 and CDR2 (germline): SQVTM, ANQGSEA. Trimming removed 4 bases from V and 0 bases from J, with 7 bases in between. Here the CDR3 DNA reads TGCAGCGTTGGGCAGGTCTCCTACGAGCAGTACTTC. It is translated as CSVGQVSYEQYF.

This clone has just a few counts. The J gene is TRBJ1-2, the V gene TRBV19; maybe TRBD1 (5 bases). The CDR3 spans 14 residues. Germline-derived CDR1 and CDR2 are LNHDA and SQIVND (reference sequence). V gave up 1 base and J gave up 4 bases, with 10 bases separating them. CDR3 nucleotide sequence: TGTGCCAGTAGTATAGGCGACAGATTCTATGGCTACACCTTC. It is translated as CASSIGDRFYGYTF.

This clone has only a few counts. The chain couples TRBV28 to TRBJ1-2; D gene ambiguous. Trimming stripped 6 bases from V and 1 base from J, with 15 bases between. CDR1 and CDR2 from the germline V gene are MDHEN and SYDVKM. This CDR3 has 15 amino acids. The CDR3 loop reads CASSPQWGGNYGYTF. CDR3 nucleotides: TGTGCCAGCAGCCCTCAATGGGGAGGTAACTATGGCTACACCTTC.

This clone has just a few counts. This sequence joins TRBV28 and TRBJ1-4, with D perhaps TRBD1 (6 bases). V dropped 8 bases and J dropped 7 bases, with 11 bases sitting between them. Germline V gene sequence: CDR1 MDHEN, CDR2 SYDVKM. The length of the CDR3 is 12 residues. In DNA, the CDR3 is TGTGCCAGCGGGAGGGGGTTTGAAAAACTGTTTTTT. It translates to CASGRGFEKLFF.

This clone was seen a few times. J is TRBJ2-4 and V is TRBV28; D is ambiguous. The germline gives CDR1 MDHEN, CDR2 SYDVKM. The ends were cut back, 6 bases at V and 3 bases at J, with 21 bases in the middle. The CDR3 spans 17 residues. CDR3 sequence: CASRPPTEILLKNIQYF. CDR3 in DNA: TGTGCCAGCAGACCCCCTACAGAAATCCTTCTCAAAAACATTCAGTACTTC.

V gene TRBV28 combines with J gene TRBJ1-1; 7 bases fit TRBD1. Trimming removed 6 bases from V and 4 bases from J; junction bases left unmatched: 2. The CDR3 totals 12 residues. Germline assignment: CDR1 MDHEN and CDR2 SYDVKM. The CDR3 nucleotides are TGTGCCAGCAGAGGGGGCCCCACTGAAGCTTTCTTT. It encodes CASRGGPTEAFF.

This chain connects TRBV7-9 to TRBJ2-1; 12 bases are shared with TRBD2. The CDR3 has 16 residues. CDR1 and CDR2 (germline): SEHNR, FQNEAQ (reference sequence). V lost 5 bases, J lost 4 bases, and 6 bases stayed unmatched. This CDR3 is CASSPPGLAGYNEQFF. In DNA, the CDR3 is TGTGCCAGCAGCCCGCCGGGACTAGCGGGTTACAATGAGCAGTTCTTC. Combining the CDR3 with reference TRBV7-9 and TRBJ2-1 gives the whole variable domain DTGVSQNPRHKITKRGQNVTFRCDPISEHNRLYWYRQTLGQGPEFLTYFQNEAQLEKSRLLSDRFSAERPKGSFSTLEIQRTEQGDSAMYLCASSPPGLAGYNEQFFGPGTRLTVL.

The chain recombines TRBV9 with TRBJ2-2; 8 bases fit TRBD1. The CDR3 consists of 17 residues. V was clipped by 4 bases and J by 5 bases; unmatched bases: 13. Germline V gene lookup returns CDR1 SGDLS and CDR2 YYNGEE. The CDR3 DNA reads TGTGCCAGCAGCCTTAGTCTGTTAACAGGGGGAACCGGGGAGCTGTTTTTT. Its protein is CASSLSLLTGGTGELFF.